This is a list of T cell receptor beta chains from one sample in a study of blood T cells in healthy people across ages. TCRdb processed the 5' RACE reads anew with MiXCR; each CDR3 protein has one entry. The table lists approximately 800,000 distinct CDR3 sequences, 20% to 30% of them singletons. This same sample was also part of a study on T cells of mothers and their children.

Sequenced: blood. The receptors originated from a boy younger than 18 in good health. CDR3s include the opening cysteine and the closing phenylalanine or tryptophan. A D gene is named only where the DNA matches it firmly. Clone sizes are given selectively: once, few, many, or a class where the clone is expanded.

V gene: TRBV20-1
clone size: .
D gene: TRBD2
J gene: TRBJ2-1
CDR3 protein: CSASGLGLGGNEQFF
CDR3 DNA: TGCAGTGCTAGCGGTCTGGGACTAGGAGGCAATGAGCAGTTCTTC

V gene: TRBV7-3
clone size: few
D gene: .
J gene: TRBJ2-7
CDR3 protein: CASSPSSGGHNEQYF
CDR3 DNA: TGTGCCAGCAGCCCAAGCAGTGGGGGCCACAACGAGCAGTACTTC

V gene: TRBV10-3
clone size: .
D gene: TRBD1
J gene: TRBJ2-1
CDR3 protein: CAISDWQGAYNEQFF
CDR3 DNA: TGTGCCATCAGTGATTGGCAGGGGGCCTACAATGAGCAGTTCTTC

V gene: TRBV6-1
clone size: .
D gene: .
J gene: TRBJ2-5
CDR3 protein: CASKQFQETQYF
CDR3 DNA: TGTGCCAGCAAGCAGTTCCAAGAGACCCAGTACTTC

V gene: TRBV2
clone size: few
D gene: .
J gene: TRBJ1-4
CDR3 protein: CASSGSWDEKLFF
CDR3 DNA: TGTGCCAGCAGTGGGAGTTGGGATGAAAAACTGTTTTTT

V gene: TRBV20-1
clone size: .
D gene: TRBD2
J gene: TRBJ2-5
CDR3 protein: CSARDPKRGQETQYF
CDR3 DNA: TGCAGTGCTAGAGATCCCAAGCGGGGGCAAGAGACCCAGTACTTC

V gene: TRBV6-2/TRBV6-3
clone size: .
D gene: TRBD1
J gene: TRBJ1-1
CDR3 protein: CASRRAGGGRTEAFF
CDR3 DNA: TGTGCCAGCAGACGCGCAGGGGGCGGCAGAACTGAAGCTTTCTTT

V gene: TRBV11-1
clone size: .
D gene: .
J gene: TRBJ2-3
CDR3 protein: CASSLAARNTQYF
CDR3 DNA: TGTGCCAGCAGCTTAGCGGCGAGGAATACGCAGTATTTT

V gene: TRBV5-1
clone size: .
D gene: TRBD2
J gene: TRBJ2-7
CDR3 protein: CASGPGRGDGEQYF
CDR3 DNA: TGCGCCAGCGGTCCCGGGCGGGGGGATGGCGAGCAGTACTTC

V gene: TRBV6-5
clone size: .
D gene: .
J gene: TRBJ1-2
CDR3 protein: CATKGRADGYTF
CDR3 DNA: TGTGCCACCAAGGGCAGGGCGGACGGCTACACCTTC

V gene: TRBV7-9
clone size: .
D gene: .
J gene: TRBJ1-1
CDR3 protein: CASNPREVNTEAFF
CDR3 DNA: TGTGCCAGCAACCCCCGGGAGGTGAACACTGAAGCTTTCTTT

V gene: TRBV12-3/TRBV12-4
clone size: .
D gene: .
J gene: TRBJ1-1
CDR3 protein: CASRTVMNTEAFF
CDR3 DNA: TGTGCCAGCAGGACAGTCATGAACACTGAAGCTTTCTTT

V gene: TRBV12-3/TRBV12-4
clone size: few
D gene: .
J gene: TRBJ2-1
CDR3 protein: CASSFFGYNEQFF
CDR3 DNA: TGTGCCAGCAGTTTTTTTGGGTACAATGAGCAGTTCTTC

V gene: TRBV28
clone size: .
D gene: .
J gene: TRBJ1-1
CDR3 protein: CASSPPGQIQLNTEAFF
CDR3 DNA: TGTGCCAGCAGTCCGCCCGGACAAATTCAGTTGAACACTGAAGCTTTCTTT

V gene: TRBV11-2
clone size: few
D gene: TRBD2
J gene: TRBJ2-7
CDR3 protein: CASSFSGGLTYEQYF
CDR3 DNA: TGTGCCAGCAGCTTTAGCGGGGGCCTAACCTACGAGCAGTACTTC

V gene: TRBV5-1
clone size: .
D gene: .
J gene: TRBJ2-5
CDR3 protein: CASSLDGDTKKTQYF
CDR3 DNA: TGCGCCAGCAGCTTGGATGGGGACACCAAAAAGACCCAGTACTTC

V gene: TRBV28
clone size: few
D gene: .
J gene: TRBJ2-5
CDR3 protein: CASSSPVGKGEQYF
CDR3 DNA: TGTGCCAGCAGTAGCCCCGTGGGTAAGGGAGAGCAGTACTTC

V gene: TRBV5-1
clone size: .
D gene: TRBD1
J gene: TRBJ2-4
CDR3 protein: CASSRFPGQGKNIQYF
CDR3 DNA: TGCGCCAGCAGCCGTTTCCCGGGACAGGGCAAAAACATTCAGTACTTC

V gene: TRBV29-1
clone size: .
D gene: .
J gene: TRBJ2-5
CDR3 protein: CSVATGQETQYF
CDR3 DNA: TGCAGCGTTGCGACAGGTCAAGAGACCCAGTACTTC

V gene: TRBV9
clone size: .
D gene: .
J gene: TRBJ2-7
CDR3 protein: CASRQLPLGEQYF
CDR3 DNA: TGTGCCAGCAGACAGCTTCCCCTAGGGGAGCAGTACTTC

V gene: TRBV3-1
clone size: few
D gene: .
J gene: TRBJ2-4
CDR3 protein: CASSQDEPASAKNIQYF
CDR3 DNA: TGTGCCAGCAGCCAAGACGAACCAGCTTCCGCCAAAAACATTCAGTACTTC

V gene: TRBV11-1
clone size: few
D gene: .
J gene: TRBJ2-7
CDR3 protein: CASSLSNSLYEQYF
CDR3 DNA: TGTGCCAGCAGCTTAAGCAACTCCCTCTACGAGCAGTACTTC

V gene: TRBV5-6
clone size: once
D gene: TRBD2
J gene: TRBJ2-5
CDR3 protein: CASSLNGLAGGETQYF
CDR3 DNA: TGTGCCAGCAGCTTAAATGGACTAGCCGGTGGCGAGACCCAGTACTTC

V gene: TRBV5-6
clone size: few
D gene: .
J gene: TRBJ2-3
CDR3 protein: CASSLVPQPTQYF
CDR3 DNA: TGTGCCAGCAGCTTGGTCCCACAGCCGACGCAGTATTTT

V gene: TRBV7-9
clone size: .
D gene: .
J gene: TRBJ2-4
CDR3 protein: CASSLGGSGNIQYF
CDR3 DNA: TGTGCCAGCAGCTTAGGCGGGTCAGGAAACATTCAGTACTTC

V gene: TRBV24-1
clone size: .
D gene: .
J gene: TRBJ2-1
CDR3 protein: CATSEVGGVGVNNEQFF
CDR3 DNA: TGTGCCACCAGTGAGGTGGGCGGGGTCGGGGTGAACAATGAGCAGTTCTTC

V gene: TRBV4-1
clone size: few
D gene: .
J gene: TRBJ2-6
CDR3 protein: CASSQGRRSGANVLTF
CDR3 DNA: TGCGCCAGCAGCCAAGGTCGAAGGAGCGGGGCCAACGTCCTGACTTTC

V gene: TRBV18
clone size: few
D gene: .
J gene: TRBJ2-1
CDR3 protein: CASSPAGAWYNEQFF
CDR3 DNA: TGTGCCAGCTCACCAGCGGGGGCCTGGTACAATGAGCAGTTCTTC

V gene: TRBV10-3
clone size: .
D gene: TRBD1
J gene: TRBJ1-4
CDR3 protein: CATKDGTGDNNEKLFF
CDR3 DNA: TGTGCCACCAAGGACGGGACAGGGGACAATAATGAAAAACTGTTTTTT

V gene: TRBV9
clone size: few
D gene: .
J gene: TRBJ2-7
CDR3 protein: CASSVGREDSYEQYF
CDR3 DNA: TGTGCCAGCAGCGTAGGCAGGGAAGACTCCTACGAGCAGTACTTC

V gene: TRBV25-1
clone size: .
D gene: TRBD1
J gene: TRBJ2-5
CDR3 protein: CASSASTGGQETQYF
CDR3 DNA: TGTGCCAGCAGTGCCTCTACAGGGGGTCAAGAGACCCAGTACTTC

V gene: TRBV20-1
clone size: .
D gene: .
J gene: TRBJ2-2
CDR3 protein: CSAAGPRIGELFF
CDR3 DNA: TGCAGTGCGGCGGGACCCAGGATAGGGGAGCTGTTTTTT

V gene: TRBV12-3/TRBV12-4
clone size: .
D gene: TRBD1
J gene: TRBJ2-1
CDR3 protein: CASRGGQGDEQFF
CDR3 DNA: TGTGCCAGCAGGGGGGGACAGGGTGATGAGCAGTTCTTC

V gene: TRBV7-3
clone size: .
D gene: TRBD1
J gene: TRBJ2-7
CDR3 protein: CASSALDRGSTEQYF
CDR3 DNA: TGTGCCAGCAGCGCCCTCGACAGGGGGTCCACCGAGCAGTACTTC

V gene: TRBV29-1
clone size: .
D gene: .
J gene: TRBJ1-1
CDR3 protein: CSVVAAEAFF
CDR3 DNA: TGCAGCGTTGTAGCGGCTGAAGCTTTCTTT

V gene: TRBV7-6
clone size: .
D gene: .
J gene: TRBJ2-7
CDR3 protein: CASSGEPLGEQYF
CDR3 DNA: TGTGCCAGCAGCGGAGAACCCCTGGGCGAGCAGTACTTC